This T cell receptor (beta chain) was recorded in a study of cytomegalovirus exposure and HLA in healthy donors. In the PCR, 60 Vbeta and 13 Jbeta primers were used. TCRdb keeps only in-frame clones here, not all; method: immunoSEQ multiplex PCR. The sample has about 40,000 clones, about 50% seen once. J lost 4 bases, V lost 6 bases, and 23 bases had no gene match. Looked up from germline, CDR1 is GTSNPN and CDR2 is SVGIG (reference sequence). This CDR3 has 18 residues. This clone appeared a few times. The TCR was taken from a human donor in good health. The rearrangement uses TRBV30 and TRBJ2-7, with 8 bases aligning to TRBD1. The sample was PBMCs. The CDR3 bases are TGTGCCTGTCGATCCGACAGGGGCCCGGGTAGGGGGAGATACGAGCAGTACTTC. Translation gives CACRSDRGPGRGRYEQYF.